This T cell receptor (beta chain) was captured in a study of T cells in Graves' hyperthyroidism and ophthalmopathy (dated by TCRdb to about 2019). Background on the whole study: Peripheral blood samples were taken at the time of initial diagnosis, prior to any treatment. TCR V-J signatures able to tell the groups apart were searched for in a discovery cohort of 90 to 100 patients, of whom under 45 had Graves' ophthalmopathy and 57 had stable Graves' hyperthyroidism. An independent validation cohort of under 20 hyperthyroidism patients and 17 patients who later progressed to ophthalmopathy tested prospective prediction of ophthalmopathy. The 100 discovery patients were randomly split 7:3 into training and test sets. The study also compared thyroid tissue and blood T-cell repertoires from five or six Graves' hyperthyroidism patients. Following sampling, methimazole starting at 30 mg daily was given to hyperthyroidism patients, and high-dose intravenous methylprednisolone was given to ophthalmopathy patients. The paper reports TCR Vbeta CDR3 sequencing of some 140 peripheral blood samples: fewer than 50 ophthalmopathy, about 75 hyperthyroidism and about 17 progressor patients.

The TCR beta CDR3 regions were amplified from RNA transcripts. For the first round of RT-PCR on the TCR CDR3, the HTBI primer set was used together with the Qiagen OneStep RT-PCR kit. A second multiplex PCR round built the libraries, followed by size selection and purification. The libraries were sequenced on an Illumina HiSeq2000 using paired-end 100 bp reads. Per the source publication's procedure: Raw data were processed with SOAPnuke, discarding reads with adapters, uncalled bases, mean Phred below 15, or no exact constant-primer or identifier match. COPE v1.2.5 was used to merge the high-quality paired reads, and each unique nucleotide sequence was defined as a clonotype. MiTCR v1.1 was used to align the clonotypes against IMGT TRBV, TRBD and TRBJ reference segments. The analysis included only V-J combinations with a frequency above 0.0001, which together covered around 99% of the repertoires. A TCS score was defined as the ratio of F50 (clonal expansion) to E x V (chaos), with BLOSUM62-based TCRdist applied between CDR3 peptides within each V-J. Welch's t-statistics and random forest reduced roughly 530 V-J features to about 13, which were used in a naive Bayes classifier (R e1071). Using fastp trimming at Q25 and MiXCR clonotype assembly, TCRdb reanalyzed the public sequencing data and kept in-frame beta chains. Every distinct CDR3 protein forms one entry, paired with its most common genes and DNA. The V and J calls were determined by TCRdb, not by the authors. The sample yields 400,000 to 600,000 distinct CDR3 sequences; roughly 16% were counted once. The ten largest make up roughly 29% of the sample.

On the study overall, not on this receptor specifically: Sample size was not statistically predetermined, and blinding of investigators to group allocation was not performed. During validation, the model predicted progression to ophthalmopathy a median of approximately 6.5 months ahead of onset, with approximately 71% sensitivity and 72% to 80% specificity. Most expanded thyroid clonotypes (frequency above 0.001) were also detected in blood, suggesting blood repertoires may reflect thyroid immune responses. A 13 V-J signature model separated ophthalmopathy from stable hyperthyroidism, with 87.88% sensitivity and about 81% specificity in cross-validation and 80%/75% in testing.

Ophthalmopathy patients had moderately to severely active disease, with a Clinical Activity Score of 3 or more, a NOSPECS grade of 4 or more, and a disease duration of less than 3 months. Exclusion was applied to patients with uncontrolled infections, other autoimmune diseases, pregnancy or lactation. Diagnoses were established on the basis of clinical symptoms, serum thyroxine and TRAb, thyroid ultrasound, and orbital computed tomography. PBMCs were isolated from more than 8 ml of fresh peripheral blood by Ficoll-Paque density gradient centrifugation. Total RNA was extracted with Trizol reagent, and quality was checked on an Agilent 2100 Bioanalyzer. The CDR3 runs 15 amino acids, cysteine and phenylalanine included. Only the CDR3 part of the read is kept: 45 bases, read in frame from the first base. Here V drops 8 bases and J drops 6 bases, and the junction holds 10 bases not matched to any gene. CDR1 SGHTA and CDR2 FQGNSA are derived from the germline V gene.

This clonotype was seen a handful of times. This clone's antigen is unknown. Per-base quality was not reported, and no clone a single base away is much larger than it. Rearrangement joined TRBV7-2 to TRBJ2-1; 10 of the junction bases match TRBD1. The TCR comes from a woman aged 30 to 39 with Graves' ophthalmopathy. Input material: blood. The nucleotides are TGTGCCAGCCGGCCTAGGGACAGGGGCACCAATGAGCAGTTCTTC. The resulting protein is CASRPRDRGTNEQFF.